This T cell receptor beta chain was documented in a study of Ad26.COV2.S vaccination and SARS-CoV-2 variants. V dropped 5 bases and J dropped 3; count of bases not matched to a gene: 11. Germline V gene lookup returns CDR1 SGHTA and CDR2 FQGNSA. The CDR3 runs 17 residues. Only one count was recorded for this clone. Treatment defined: roughly 20 received Ad26.COV2.S at low or high dose, single or two shots; several received placebo; per-sample allocation not given. Collection of the samples took place on day 63 after the first injection of vaccine or placebo. Sequenced by immunoSEQ multiplex PCR; TCRdb stores in-frame clones only, minus some. The sample lists approximately 500,000 clones; 70% to 90% were seen once.

This clonotype originated in a person aged 18-65 years who received the Ad26.COV2.S COVID-19 vaccine or a placebo. Sequences were derived from peripheral blood, sampled in a trial of Ad26.COV2.S vaccine versus placebo. V and J are TRBV7-2 and TRBJ1-3; TRBD1 aligns across 9 bases. CDR3 sequence (DNA): TGTGCCAGCAGCAGGAGGTGGGACAGGGTAATTGGAAACACCATATATTTT. It is translated as CASSRRWDRVIGNTIYF.